This entry lists 2 T cell receptor beta chains sequenced from one sample in a study of CD8+ T cells in alopecia areata. Treatment of the sample: oral pan-JAK inhibitor, 5-10 mg twice daily. RNA was isolated and reverse transcribed to cDNA, the sequencing template. Sequencing used immunoSEQ multiplex PCR; TCRdb keeps in-frame clones, though not all of them. The sample contains about 290,000 clones, 58% of which appear only once. The specimen comprised CD4+ T cells sorted from blood, sampled at week 24, from a patient treated with tofacitinib. Every receptor here comes from a human donor with alopecia areata.

This clone was seen just once. The chain carries TRBV2 and TRBJ2-1; 9 positions match TRBD2. CDR1 SNHLY and CDR2 FYNNEI come from the germline V gene. The CDR3 spans 17 residues. Trimming took 2 bases from V and 4 from J; bases not matched to a gene: 9. This CDR3 reads CASSEPRALAGYNEQFF. The CDR3 region has the DNA TGTGCCAGCAGTGAACCGCGGGCGCTAGCGGGGTACAATGAGCAGTTCTTC.

The chain has TRBV10-3 and TRBJ2-7; 10 nucleotides agree with TRBD2. CDR3 length: 15 residues. The V gene's germline CDR1 is ENHRY and CDR2 SYGVKD. The V segment lost 7 bases and the J segment 5 bases; nucleotides outside the gene matches: 11. CDR3 sequence (DNA): TGTGCCATCAACTCCGGGACTAGCGTATCACACGAGCAGTACTTC. The encoded protein is CAINSGTSVSHEQYF.